Shown below are 4 T cell receptor beta chains from a single sample sequenced in a study of T cell changes during pregnancy in multiple sclerosis. This table comes from immunoSEQ multiplex PCR, and its TCRdb copy is limited to in-frame clones, with some not included. The table records about 40,000 clones, around 89% of them present only once. This sample comprised CD4+ T cells from peripheral blood mononuclear cells, obtained in the first trimester of pregnancy. The source of these receptors is a female donor with multiple sclerosis, enrolled in a pregnancy study.

The CDR3 DNA follows: TGTGCCACTGCCTGGGCCGGCAGGTATGGCTACACCTTC. Residues: CATAWAGRYGYTF. J is TRBJ1-2 and V is TRBV19; D unresolved. The CDR3 runs to 13 residues. V gave up 10 bases and J gave up 5 bases, with 17 bases separating them. CDR1 and CDR2 (germline): LNHDA, SQIVND (reference sequence).

The J gene is TRBJ2-6, the V gene TRBV27, with D possibly being TRBD1 (5 bases). The length of the CDR3 is 15 residues. V lost 1 base and J 1 base, leaving 5 bases between the germline ends. The germline V gene has CDR1 MNHEY and CDR2 SMNVEV (reference sequence). The CDR3 loop reads CASSLYRSGANVLTF. In DNA, the CDR3 is TGTGCCAGCAGTTTATACAGGTCTGGGGCCAACGTCCTGACTTTC.

The chain links TRBV6-4 to TRBJ1-5; no firm D call. The ends were cut back, 3 bases at V and 4 bases at J, with 7 bases in the middle. This CDR3 comprises 13 residues. The germline CDR1 and CDR2 sequences are MRHNA and SNTAGT. DNA for the CDR3: TGTGCCAGCAGTGAACAAACGAATCAGCCCCAGCATTTT. Protein product: CASSEQTNQPQHF.

The chain combines TRBV7-6 with TRBJ2-7; 10 nucleotides agree with TRBD1. This CDR3 is built from 18 residues. Germline assignment: CDR1 SGHVS and CDR2 FNYEAQ. Losses at the gene ends were 1 base for V and 5 bases for J; bases not matched to a gene: 14. CDR3 sequence reads: CASSLGYRRDRGLDEQYF. The CDR3 DNA reads TGTGCCAGCAGCTTAGGGTATAGAAGGGACAGGGGACTGGACGAGCAGTACTTC.